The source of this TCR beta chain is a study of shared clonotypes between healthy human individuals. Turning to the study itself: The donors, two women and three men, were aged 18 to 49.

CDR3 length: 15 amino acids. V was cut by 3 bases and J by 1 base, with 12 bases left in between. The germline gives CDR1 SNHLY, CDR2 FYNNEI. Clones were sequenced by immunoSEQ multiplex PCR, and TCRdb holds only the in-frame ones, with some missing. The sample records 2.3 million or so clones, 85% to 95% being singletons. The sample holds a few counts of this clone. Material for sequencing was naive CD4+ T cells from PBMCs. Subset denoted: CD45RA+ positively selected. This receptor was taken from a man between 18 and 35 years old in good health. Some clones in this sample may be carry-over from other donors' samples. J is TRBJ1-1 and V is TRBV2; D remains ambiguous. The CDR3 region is CASSDYGQANTEAFF. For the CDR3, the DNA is TGTGCCAGCAGTGATTATGGGCAAGCGAACACTGAAGCTTTCTTT. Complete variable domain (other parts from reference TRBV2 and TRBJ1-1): EPEVTQTPSHQVTQMGQEVILRCVPISNHLYFYWYRQILGQKVEFLVSFYNNEISEKSEIFDDQFSVERPDGSNFTLKIRSTKLEDSAMYFCASSDYGQANTEAFFGQGTRLTVV.